These T cell receptor beta chains were read from a single sample in a study of regulatory T cells in long-lasting Graves disease. TCRdb re-derived calls from the multiplex PCR reads in MiXCR, one entry per CDR3 protein. The repertoire holds more than 350,000 distinct CDR3 sequences, with around 14% as singletons. Separately, the same data were catalogued under a study of T cells in Graves' hyperthyroidism and ophthalmopathy.

The sequencing here drew on peripheral blood mononuclear cells (PBMCs), taken at new diagnosis, from a patient treated with antithyroid drugs. All receptors derive from a woman aged 25 to 39 with Graves disease. Each CDR3 is given with its conserved first and last residue. Each record gives: J gene, V gene, clone size, D gene, CDR3 DNA, CDR3 protein. The D gene is left open where the match is weak. Part of the rows lack a size; the others show once, few, many or a class for expanded clones.

>TRBJ2-7|TRBV2|many|.
TGTGCCAGCAGTGGCGAACAGATATTCTCCTACGAGCAGTACTTC
CASSGEQIFSYEQYF
>TRBJ2-7|TRBV6-1|many|TRBD1
TGTGCCAGCAGGACCACAGGGGCCCTCCCCTACGAGCAGTACTTC
CASRTTGALPYEQYF
>TRBJ2-7|TRBV3-1|.|.
TGTGCCAGCAGCCAAGCTCGGGGACTGAGCTCCTACGAGCAGTACTTC
CASSQARGLSSYEQYF
>TRBJ2-7|TRBV12-3/TRBV12-4|many|.
TGTGCCAGCAGTCCCCTCGTCCCTAGCTCCTACGGGCAGTACTTC
CASSPLVPSSYGQYF
>TRBJ2-7|TRBV11-1|many|TRBD1
TGTGCCAGCAGTGCCGGGACAGGGACCTACGAGCAGTACTTC
CASSAGTGTYEQYF
>TRBJ2-1|TRBV11-3|many|TRBD1
TGTGCCAGCAGCTTAAGGGACAGGGGGCGGGGCAATGAGCAGTTCTTC
CASSLRDRGRGNEQFF
>TRBJ1-1|TRBV6-5|many|.
TGTGCCAGCAGTTACGGCGACAGGATGAACACTGAAGCTTTCTTT
CASSYGDRMNTEAFF
>TRBJ2-2|TRBV11-1|many|.
TGTGCCAGCAGCCAGACGACACACGCGAACACCGGGGAGCTGTTTTTT
CASSQTTHANTGELFF
>TRBJ2-1|TRBV20-1|many|TRBD2
TGCAGTGCGGTACCGGGACTAGCGGGATACAATGAGCAGTTCTTC
CSAVPGLAGYNEQFF
>TRBJ2-7|TRBV12-3/TRBV12-4|many|.
TGTGCCAGCAGTGCCCGTCGAGAGCAGTACTTC
CASSARREQYF
>TRBJ2-7|TRBV2|many|.
TGTGCCAGCAGTGATCGGTACCCCGTAGACTACGAGCAGTACTTC
CASSDRYPVDYEQYF
>TRBJ1-1|TRBV5-6|many|.
TGTGCCAGCAGGCCGGACAGGAACACTGAAGCTTTCTTT
CASRPDRNTEAFF
>TRBJ2-5|TRBV4-1|many|TRBD2
TGCGCCAGCAGCCAAGATCGTACGGCGGGAGGGCCCGTGGAGACCCAGTACTTC
CASSQDRTAGGPVETQYF
>TRBJ2-3|TRBV20-1|many|.
TGCAGTGCTAGTCAACGGCGGGGTCTGACTTTAGATACGCAGTATTTT
CSASQRRGLTLDTQYF
>TRBJ1-4|TRBV10-3|many|.
TGTGCCATCAGTGAGGAGGGAAATGAAAAACTGTTTTTT
CAISEEGNEKLFF
>TRBJ2-3|TRBV5-1|few|TRBD2
TGCGCCAGCAGCGGGACCGGGACTAGCGGTGCAGATACGCAGTATTTT
CASSGTGTSGADTQYF
>TRBJ2-1|TRBV3-1|many|TRBD2
TGTGCCAGCAGCCAAGAGTGGCAGGCCCGGACTAGCGGGAGCCCCTCTGATGAGCAGTTCTTC
CASSQEWQARTSGSPSDEQFF
>TRBJ1-5|TRBV7-9|many|.
TGTGCCAGCAGCGAGGACAGCAATAGCAATCAGCCCCAGCATTTT
CASSEDSNSNQPQHF
>TRBJ2-3|TRBV7-7|many|.
TGTGCTAGCAGCTTAGGACCAAGTTACACAGATACGCAGTATTTT
CASSLGPSYTDTQYF
>TRBJ1-1|TRBV6-9|.|.
TGTGCCAGCAGTTTCGTCGGTGGGAACACTAAAGCTTTCTTT
CASSFVGGNTKAFF
>TRBJ2-7|TRBV10-3|many|TRBD2
TGTGCCATCAGTCCAGGGCTAGCGGTAACCTACGAGCAGTACTTC
CAISPGLAVTYEQYF
>TRBJ2-1|TRBV6-1|.|TRBD1
TGTGCCAGCAGAACCGGGACAGGGGGCCCTAATGAGCAGTTCTTC
CASRTGTGGPNEQFF
>TRBJ1-2|TRBV16|many|.
TGTGCCAGCAGCCAACAGGACTATGGCTACACCTTC
CASSQQDYGYTF
>TRBJ2-3|TRBV13|few|.
TGTGCCAGCAGCTTAGCTGCGGGTAGGGGAAAAGATACGCAGTATTTT
CASSLAAGRGKDTQYF
>TRBJ2-5|TRBV7-2|many|.
TGTGCCAGCAGCCCCAGTGGAGGAGAACAAGAGACCCAGTACTTC
CASSPSGGEQETQYF
>TRBJ2-1|TRBV29-1|many|TRBD2
TGCAGCGTTGCGGGTAGTCAGAGGGGTCAAACTAGCGGGCCTTCTCAATCCTACAATGAGCAGTTCTTC
CSVAGSQRGQTSGPSQSYNEQFF
>TRBJ1-2|TRBV24-1|.|.
TGTGCCACCAGTGAAGACGGATATGGAGATGACTACACCTTC
CATSEDGYGDDYTF
>TRBJ2-1|TRBV3-1|.|.
TGTGCCAGCAGCCCCAACTGGACGCCCCCTGAGCAGTTCTTC
CASSPNWTPPEQFF
>TRBJ2-3|TRBV27|many|TRBD2
TGTGCCAGCAGTCGACTAGCGGGAGATACGCAGTATTTT
CASSRLAGDTQYF
>TRBJ2-5|TRBV27|.|.
TGTGCCAGCAGTCCCCTTGGAGGGGGTCCCCACCAAGAGACCCAGTACTTC
CASSPLGGGPHQETQYF
>TRBJ2-7|TRBV5-6|many|TRBD2
TGTGCCAGCAGTCCAGCGGGAGGGCACGAGCAGTACTTC
CASSPAGGHEQYF
>TRBJ2-3|TRBV11-2|many|.
TGTGCCAGCAGCTTGACGGCTAGCAAAGATACGCAGTATTTT
CASSLTASKDTQYF
>TRBJ1-3|TRBV4-1|.|.
TGCGCCAGCAGTCCTGTTCAGGACCGACGCTCTGGAAACACCATATATTTT
CASSPVQDRRSGNTIYF
>TRBJ1-2|TRBV11-2|many|TRBD1
TGTGCCAGCAGCCCGTCAGGGGGGCTCTATGGCTACACCTTC
CASSPSGGLYGYTF
>TRBJ2-7|TRBV19|many|TRBD1
TGTGCCACCTCGGGACAGTTGTTCTACGAGCAGTACTTC
CATSGQLFYEQYF